This T cell receptor beta chain is drawn from a study of T cells in Graves' hyperthyroidism and ophthalmopathy. This clonotype was seen at least ten times. Its antigen is unknown. Study outcomes and limitations: Ophthalmopathy prediction by the model preceded onset by a median approximately 5.9 months.

The CDR3 runs to 15 residues. Germline CDR1 MNHNS, CDR2 SASEGT. Germline trimming cut 2 bases from V and 4 bases from J; bases unmatched to any gene: 8. Using RNA transcripts as the source, TCR beta CDR3 regions were amplified. With the HTBI primer set, the TCR CDR3 went through a first round of RT-PCR. TCRdb independently ran MiXCR on the multiplex PCR reads; one entry per CDR3 protein. In the table there are 530,000 or so distinct CDR3 sequences, less than 25% of which are singletons. Patients showing uncontrolled infection, other autoimmune disease, pregnancy or lactation were ineligible. Diagnostic assessment was based on clinical symptoms, serum thyroxine and TRAb, thyroid ultrasound and orbital computed tomography.

The V gene is TRBV6-1, the J gene TRBJ2-7, with 7 bases aligning to TRBD2. This TCR derives from a woman in her 30s with Graves' ophthalmopathy. Sequenced: blood. The CDR3 loop is CASSEFEGGPYEQYF. The DNA for the CDR3 is TGTGCCAGCAGTGAATTCGAGGGAGGGCCATACGAGCAGTACTTC.